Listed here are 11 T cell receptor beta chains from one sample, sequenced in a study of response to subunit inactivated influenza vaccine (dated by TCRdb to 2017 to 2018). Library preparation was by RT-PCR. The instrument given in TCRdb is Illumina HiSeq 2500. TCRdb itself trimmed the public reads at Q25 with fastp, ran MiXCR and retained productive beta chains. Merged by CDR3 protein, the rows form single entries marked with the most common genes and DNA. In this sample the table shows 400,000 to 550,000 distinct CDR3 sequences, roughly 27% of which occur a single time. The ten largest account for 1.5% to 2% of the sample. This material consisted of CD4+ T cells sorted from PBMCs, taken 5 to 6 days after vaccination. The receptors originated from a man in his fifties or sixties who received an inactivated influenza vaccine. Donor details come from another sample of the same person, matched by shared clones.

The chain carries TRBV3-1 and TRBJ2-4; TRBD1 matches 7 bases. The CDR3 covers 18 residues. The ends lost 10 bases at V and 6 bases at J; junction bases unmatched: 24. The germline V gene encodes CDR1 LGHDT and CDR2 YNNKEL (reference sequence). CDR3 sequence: CANLKEYQGVGTLNIQYF. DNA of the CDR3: TGTGCCAACCTTAAAGAATACCAGGGGGTCGGTACCCTAAACATTCAGTACTTC.

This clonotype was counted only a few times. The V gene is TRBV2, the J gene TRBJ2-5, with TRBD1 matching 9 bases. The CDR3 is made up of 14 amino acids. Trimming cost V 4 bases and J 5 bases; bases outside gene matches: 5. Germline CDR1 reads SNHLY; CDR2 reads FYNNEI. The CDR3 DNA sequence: TGTGCCAGCAGTGGACAGGGGGTTTTGGAGACCCAGTACTTC. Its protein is CASSGQGVLETQYF. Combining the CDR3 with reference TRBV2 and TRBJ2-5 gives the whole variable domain EPEVTQTPSHQVTQMGQEVILRCVPISNHLYFYWYRQILGQKVEFLVSFYNNEISEKSEIFDDQFSVERPDGSNFTLKIRSTKLEDSAMYFCASSGQGVLETQYFGPGTRLLVL.

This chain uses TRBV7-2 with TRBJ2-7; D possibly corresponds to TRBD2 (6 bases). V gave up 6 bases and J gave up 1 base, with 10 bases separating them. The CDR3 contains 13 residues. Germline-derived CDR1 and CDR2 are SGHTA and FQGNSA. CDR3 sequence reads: CASRVGGSYEQYF. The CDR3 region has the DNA TGTGCCAGCAGGGTGGGGGGTTCCTACGAGCAGTACTTC.

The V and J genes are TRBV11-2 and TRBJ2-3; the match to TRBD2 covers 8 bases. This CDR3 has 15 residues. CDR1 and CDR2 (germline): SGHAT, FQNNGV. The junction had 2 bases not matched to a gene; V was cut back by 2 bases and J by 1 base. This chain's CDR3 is CASSLMTSGTDTQYF. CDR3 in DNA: TGTGCCAGCAGCTTAATGACTAGCGGCACAGATACGCAGTATTTT.

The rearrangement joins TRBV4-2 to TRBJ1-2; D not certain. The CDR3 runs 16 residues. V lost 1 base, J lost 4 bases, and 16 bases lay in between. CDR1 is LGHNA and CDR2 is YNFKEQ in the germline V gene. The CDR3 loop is CASSQGEVGWFYGYTF. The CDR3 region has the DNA TGTGCCAGCAGCCAAGGGGAAGTGGGTTGGTTCTATGGCTACACCTTC.

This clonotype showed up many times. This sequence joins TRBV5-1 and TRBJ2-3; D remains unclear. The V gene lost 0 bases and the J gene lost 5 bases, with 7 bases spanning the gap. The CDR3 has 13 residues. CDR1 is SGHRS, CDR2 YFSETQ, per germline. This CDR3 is CASSLGGIDTQYF. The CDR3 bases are TGCGCCAGCAGCTTGGGGGGAATAGATACGCAGTATTTT.

The CDR3 DNA is TGCAGTGCCCCTCAGGGTAGCAATCAGCCCCAGCATTTT. Encoded protein: CSAPQGSNQPQHF. The chain carries TRBV20-1 and TRBJ1-5, with D possibly TRBD1 on 5 matching bases. This CDR3 has 13 amino acids. V lost 6 bases and J lost 0, with 9 bases in between. The germline gives CDR1 DFQATT, CDR2 SNEGSKA (reference sequence).

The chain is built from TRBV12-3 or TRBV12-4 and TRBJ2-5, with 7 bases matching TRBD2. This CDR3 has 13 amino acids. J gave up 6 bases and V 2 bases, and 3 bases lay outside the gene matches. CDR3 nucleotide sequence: TGTGCCAGCAGTTTATCTAGCGGAAAGACCCAGTACTTC. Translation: CASSLSSGKTQYF.

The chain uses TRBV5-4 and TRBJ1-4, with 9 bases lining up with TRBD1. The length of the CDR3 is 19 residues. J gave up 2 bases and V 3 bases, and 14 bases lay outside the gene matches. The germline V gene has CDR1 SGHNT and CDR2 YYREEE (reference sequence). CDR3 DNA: TGTGCCAGCAGCTCCCAAATACAGGGGGCGGGGGTGACTAATGAAAAACTGTTTTTT. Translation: CASSSQIQGAGVTNEKLFF.

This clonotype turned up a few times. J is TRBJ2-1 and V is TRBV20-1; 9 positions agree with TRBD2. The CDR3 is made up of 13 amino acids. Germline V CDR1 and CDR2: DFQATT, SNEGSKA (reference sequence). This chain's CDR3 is CSVLSGRGDEQFF. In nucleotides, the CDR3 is TGCAGCGTACTTAGCGGGAGAGGCGATGAGCAGTTCTTC.

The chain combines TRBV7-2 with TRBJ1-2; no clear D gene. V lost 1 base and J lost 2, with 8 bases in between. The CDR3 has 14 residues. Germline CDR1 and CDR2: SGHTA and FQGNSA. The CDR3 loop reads CASSLERINYGYTF. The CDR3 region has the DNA TGTGCCAGCAGCTTAGAACGGATCAACTATGGCTACACCTTC.